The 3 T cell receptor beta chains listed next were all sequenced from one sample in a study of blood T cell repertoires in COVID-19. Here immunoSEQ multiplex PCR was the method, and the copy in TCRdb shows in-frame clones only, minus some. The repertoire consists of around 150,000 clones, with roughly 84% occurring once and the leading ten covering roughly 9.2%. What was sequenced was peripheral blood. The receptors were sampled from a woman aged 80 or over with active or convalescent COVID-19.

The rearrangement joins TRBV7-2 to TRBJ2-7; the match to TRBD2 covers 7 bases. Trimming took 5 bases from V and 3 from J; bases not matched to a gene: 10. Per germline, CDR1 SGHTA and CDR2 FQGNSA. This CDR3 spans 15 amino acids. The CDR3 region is CASSHTGLPYYEQYF. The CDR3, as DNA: TGTGCCAGCAGCCATACGGGACTACCCTACTACGAGCAGTACTTC.

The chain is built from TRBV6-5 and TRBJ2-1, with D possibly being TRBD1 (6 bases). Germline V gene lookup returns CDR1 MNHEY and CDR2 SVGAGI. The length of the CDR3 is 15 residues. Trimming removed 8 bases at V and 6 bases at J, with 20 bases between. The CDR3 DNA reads TGTGCCAGCCGGGAAAGCATGCCAGGGGTCAATGAGCAGTTCTTC. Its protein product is CASRESMPGVNEQFF.

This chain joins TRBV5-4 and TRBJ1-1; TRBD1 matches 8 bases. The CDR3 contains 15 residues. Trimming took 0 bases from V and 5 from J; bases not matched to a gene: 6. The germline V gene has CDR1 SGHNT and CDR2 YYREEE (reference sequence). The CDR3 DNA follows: TGTGCCAGCAGCTTGGCGGGGACAGGAGGGACTGAAGCTTTCTTT. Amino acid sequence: CASSLAGTGGTEAFF.